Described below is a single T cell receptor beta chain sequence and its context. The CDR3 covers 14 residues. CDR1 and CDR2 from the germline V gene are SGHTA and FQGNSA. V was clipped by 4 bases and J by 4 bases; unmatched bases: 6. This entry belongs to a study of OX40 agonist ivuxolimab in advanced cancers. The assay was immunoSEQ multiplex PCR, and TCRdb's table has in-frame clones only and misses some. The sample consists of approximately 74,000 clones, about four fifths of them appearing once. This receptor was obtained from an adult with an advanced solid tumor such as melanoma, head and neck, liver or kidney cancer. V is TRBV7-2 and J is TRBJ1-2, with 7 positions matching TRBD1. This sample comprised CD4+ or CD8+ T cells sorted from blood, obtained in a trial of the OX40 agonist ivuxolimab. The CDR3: CASSSGQSFYGYTF. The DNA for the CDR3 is TGTGCCAGCAGCTCGGGACAGTCCTTCTATGGCTACACCTTC.